Following are 15 T cell receptor beta chains from one sample sequenced in a study of blood T cells in healthy people across ages. Together with a sample-barcoded 5' primer, a J-beta primer mix was included in a second PCR lasting about 7 to 12 cycles. TCRdb reprocessed the 5' RACE reads with MiXCR, giving one entry per CDR3 protein. The sample contains approximately 1.5 million distinct CDR3 sequences, 34% of which appear only once. Sequencing was carried out using blood. These receptors originate from a woman in her twenties or thirties in good health.

The CDR3 here is CASSQEWSPNTGELFF. CDR3 DNA sequence: TGTGCCAGCAGCCAAGAATGGTCCCCGAACACCGGGGAGCTGTTTTTT. The rearrangement links TRBV3-1 to TRBJ2-2; D is unclear. CDR1 and CDR2 (germline): LGHDT, YNNKEL (reference sequence). This CDR3 is 16 amino acids long. V was cut by 0 bases and J by 0 bases, with 8 bases left in between.

About this clonotype: A read error may be the cause here, since a much bigger clone is one base away. The chain couples TRBV9 to TRBJ2-3, with D tentatively TRBD1 or TRBD2 (5 bases each). The V and J ends lost 3 bases and 4 bases respectively, with 12 bases between them. Per the germline V gene, CDR1 is SGDLS and CDR2 is YYNGEE. The CDR3 runs 14 residues. The CDR3 sequence is CASSGDPGPDTQYF. Here the CDR3 DNA reads TGTGCCAGCAGCGGAGACCCGGGACCAGATACGCAGTATTTT.

A single count supports this clonotype. This rearrangement joins TRBV3-1 to TRBJ2-1; TRBD2 matches at 10 bases. Per the germline V gene, CDR1 is LGHDT and CDR2 is YNNKEL (reference sequence). This CDR3 comprises 14 residues. The J segment lost 10 bases and the V segment lost 5 bases, leaving 8 bases of the junction unmatched. CDR3 DNA: TGTGCCAGCAGCTACCTAGCGGGAGTTCCCGAGCAGTTCTTC. This codes for CASSYLAGVPEQFF.

This clonotype was detected a few times. This chain links TRBV20-1 with TRBJ2-1; TRBD1 matches at 9 bases. Germline CDR1 DFQATT, CDR2 SNEGSKA (reference sequence). The CDR3 is 14 amino acids. V gave up 3 bases and J gave up 7 bases; unmatched junction bases: 7. The CDR3 nucleotides are TGCAGTGCTAGGGTGGGACAGGGCCAAAATGAGCAGTTCTTC. It encodes CSARVGQGQNEQFF.

This clonotype was seen at least ten times. The chain recombines TRBV7-2 with TRBJ2-7, with TRBD2 matching over 9 bases. The CDR3 loop spans 16 amino acids. Germline V gene sequence: CDR1 SGHTA, CDR2 FQGNSA. Unmatched junction bases numbered 10, after V lost 3 bases and J lost 4 bases. The CDR3 protein is CASSFFLTSGGYEQYF. CDR3 in DNA: TGTGCCAGCAGCTTTTTTTTGACTAGCGGAGGATACGAGCAGTACTTC.

The rearrangement uses TRBV2 and TRBJ2-5; weak D call: TRBD1 (7 bases). The CDR3 is made up of 13 amino acids. The germline gives CDR1 SNHLY, CDR2 FYNNEI. V was clipped by 8 bases and J by 5 bases, with 15 bases between them. CDR3 nucleotides: TGTGCCAGCCTCGAACAGGGGAGGGAGACCCAGTACTTC. Translated, it gives CASLEQGRETQYF.

This clonotype was seen only a few times. The CDR3 loop reads CASSYTRADEQYF. The CDR3 nucleotides read TGTGCCAGCAGTTATACTAGAGCGGACGAGCAGTACTTC. V and J are TRBV11-1 and TRBJ2-7, with D perhaps matching TRBD2 (5 bases). The V gene lost 6 bases and the J gene lost 5 bases, with 14 bases spanning the gap. The CDR3 runs 13 residues. Germline CDR1 reads SGHAT; CDR2 reads FQDESV (reference sequence).

V is TRBV30 and J is TRBJ2-1; 8 positions agree with TRBD2. In germline, CDR1 is GTSNPN, CDR2 SVGIG (reference sequence). The CDR3 has 14 amino acids. The V and J ends lost 4 bases and 7 bases, in that order; junction bases with no gene match: 9. The CDR3 loop reads CAWTPAGVLNEQFF. The CDR3 bases are TGTGCCTGGACCCCAGCGGGAGTATTAAATGAGCAGTTCTTC.

The J gene is TRBJ1-6, the V gene TRBV10-3; TRBD1 matches 9 bases. V lost 6 bases and J lost 7; bases outside the gene matches: 4. The germline V gene encodes CDR1 ENHRY and CDR2 SYGVKD. The length of the CDR3 is 14 residues. The CDR3 region has the DNA TGTGCCATCAGACCGGGACAGGGCAATTCACCCCTCCACTTT. It codes for CAIRPGQGNSPLHF.

This clonotype was counted at least ten times. The J gene is TRBJ2-4, the V gene TRBV10-3; a possible D gene is TRBD2 (6 bases). Germline CDR1 ENHRY, CDR2 SYGVKD. The CDR3 contains 14 residues. The V end was cut by 6 bases, the J end by 0 bases, with 9 bases between. CDR3 nucleotide sequence: TGTGCCATCAGAGGGGACTTAGCCAAAAACATTCAGTACTTC. Protein sequence: CAIRGDLAKNIQYF.

V usage is TRBV30 and J usage is TRBJ2-7; the match to TRBD2 covers 10 bases. Unmatched junction bases numbered 6, after V lost 4 bases and J lost 3 bases. The CDR3 loop spans 14 amino acids. Germline CDR1 is GTSNPN and CDR2 is SVGIG (reference sequence). CDR3 amino acids: CAWNTGTSVYEQYF. CDR3 DNA: TGTGCCTGGAACACCGGGACTAGCGTCTACGAGCAGTACTTC.

This clonotype was counted only a few times. The rearrangement links TRBV7-9 to TRBJ1-1; D call uncertain. The germline V and J ends were trimmed by 8 bases and 0 bases, with 4 bases remaining between them. Germline CDR1 SEHNR, CDR2 FQNEAQ (reference sequence). This CDR3 is 11 amino acids long. Here the CDR3 DNA reads TGTGCCAGCGCCATGAACACTGAAGCTTTCTTT. It yields the protein CASAMNTEAFF.

A remark on this clonotype: This could be a read error, since a much larger clone is one nucleotide away. The V gene is TRBV5-1, the J gene TRBJ2-6, with unresolved D. CDR1 is SGHRS and CDR2 is YFSETQ in the germline V gene. Trimming cost V 4 bases and J 0 bases, with 11 bases left between them. CDR3 length: 16 residues. CDR3 coding DNA: TGCGCCAGCAGCGAAAGTAAAGCCTCTGGGGCCAACGTCCTGACTTTC. This translates into CASSESKASGANVLTF.

This clonotype showed up many times. The genes are TRBV20-1 and TRBJ1-2; TRBD1 matches at 8 bases. The germline V gene encodes CDR1 DFQATT and CDR2 SNEGSKA (reference sequence). The CDR3 has 14 amino acids. V lost 4 bases to trimming and J lost 2 bases; unmatched junction nucleotides: 6. CDR3 residues: CSATGTGDNYGYTF. CDR3 DNA sequence: TGCAGTGCTACCGGGACAGGAGACAACTATGGCTACACCTTC.

The V gene is TRBV12-3 or TRBV12-4, the J gene TRBJ2-7, with 7 bases that match TRBD1. V lost 7 bases, J lost 0 bases, and 12 bases stayed unmatched. The length of the CDR3 is 16 residues. The CDR3 region is CASTSARGQSSYEQYF. The CDR3, as DNA: TGTGCCAGCACCTCTGCGAGGGGGCAGAGCTCCTACGAGCAGTACTTC.